This T cell receptor beta chain was captured in a study of response to subunit inactivated influenza vaccine. Only a few counts were recorded for this clonotype. Antigen: not known. TCRdb reanalysed the RT-PCR reads using MiXCR and keeps one entry per CDR3 protein. The table lists hundreds of thousands of distinct CDR3 sequences, less than 8% of them singletons. The CDR3 is 13 amino acids. Germline V gives CDR1 SGHTA, CDR2 FQGNSA. Trimming pared 3 bases from V and 6 bases from J, leaving 10 bases between. Study-wide points: A suggestion made by the authors is that each seasonal influenza vaccination recruits few new T cells.

This TCR was recovered from a man between 50 and 75 years old who received an inactivated influenza vaccine. Here the sequenced sample was PBMCs from blood, taken roughly 24 months after vaccination. The rearrangement joins TRBV7-2 to TRBJ2-3; TRBD1 or TRBD2 may be the D gene (5 bases each). As DNA, the CDR3 is TGTGCCAGCAGCTTTAAGGGGACGGATACGCAGTATTTT. This codes for CASSFKGTDTQYF.